This T cell receptor beta chain was identified during a study of response to subunit inactivated influenza vaccine. Study-wide points: A suggestion made by the authors is that each seasonal influenza vaccination recruits few new T cells.

Looked up from germline, CDR1 is SGHDT and CDR2 is YYEEEE. Trimming took 4 bases from V and 0 from J, leaving 17 bases between them. This CDR3 region has 16 residues. Each CDR3 protein is one row after TCRdb ran MiXCR on the RT-PCR reads. Of roughly 650,000 distinct CDR3 sequences listed, 15% to 19% are singletons. This clonotype showed up just a few times. What it binds is not known. The origin of this receptor is a man aged 50 or older who received an inactivated influenza vaccine. Sample: PBMCs from blood, taken about 11 days after vaccination. This chain joins TRBV5-6 and TRBJ2-7; no firm D call. The CDR3 bases are TGTGCCAGCAGCGTTTCCGTGCCCAGGTTCTCCTACGAGCAGTACTTC. As protein: CASSVSVPRFSYEQYF.